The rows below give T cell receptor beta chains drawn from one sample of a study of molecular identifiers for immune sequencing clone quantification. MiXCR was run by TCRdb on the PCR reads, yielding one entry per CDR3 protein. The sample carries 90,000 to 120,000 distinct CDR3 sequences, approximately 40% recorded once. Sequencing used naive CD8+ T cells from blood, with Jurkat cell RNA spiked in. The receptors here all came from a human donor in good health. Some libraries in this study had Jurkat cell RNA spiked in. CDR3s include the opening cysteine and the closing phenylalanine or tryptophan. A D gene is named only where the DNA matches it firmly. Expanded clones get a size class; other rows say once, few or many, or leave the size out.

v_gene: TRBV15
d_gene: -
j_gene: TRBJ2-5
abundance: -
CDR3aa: CATSRDRYPSGLQETQYF
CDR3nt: TGTGCCACCAGCAGAGATCGGTACCCCAGCGGGCTACAAGAGACCCAGTACTTC

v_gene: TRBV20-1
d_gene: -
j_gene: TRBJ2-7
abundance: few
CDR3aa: CSARGKTGAPGGQYF
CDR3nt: TGCAGTGCTAGAGGGAAGACAGGAGCTCCGGGGGGGCAGTACTTC

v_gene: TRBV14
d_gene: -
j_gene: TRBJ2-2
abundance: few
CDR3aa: CASSRALLGVTNTGELFF
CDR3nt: TGTGCCAGCAGCCGGGCTTTGCTGGGAGTGACGAACACCGGGGAGCTGTTTTTT

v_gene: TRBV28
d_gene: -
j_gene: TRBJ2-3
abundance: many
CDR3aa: CASSLTSRDTQYF
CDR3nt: TGTGCCAGCAGTTTAACAAGTCGGGATACGCAGTATTTT

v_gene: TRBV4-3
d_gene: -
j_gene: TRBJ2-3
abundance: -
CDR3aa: CASSRFTSLPPDTQYF
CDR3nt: TGCGCCAGCAGTCGATTTACTAGCCTACCGCCAGATACGCAGTATTTT

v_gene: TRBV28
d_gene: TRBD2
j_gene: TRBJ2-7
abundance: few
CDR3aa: CASSHLAGVYEQYF
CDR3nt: TGTGCCAGCAGCCATCTAGCGGGCGTCTACGAGCAGTACTTC

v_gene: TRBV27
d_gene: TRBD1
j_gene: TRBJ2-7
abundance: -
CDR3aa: CASKRTGGFEQYF
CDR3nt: TGTGCCAGCAAACGGACAGGGGGCTTCGAGCAGTACTTC

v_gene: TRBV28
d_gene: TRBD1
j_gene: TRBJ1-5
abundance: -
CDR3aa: CASSFWGQSNQPQHF
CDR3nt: TGTGCCAGCAGTTTTTGGGGACAGAGCAATCAGCCCCAGCATTTT

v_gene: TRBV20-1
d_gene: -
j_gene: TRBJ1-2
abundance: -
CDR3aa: CSARDTSSYDYTF
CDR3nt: TGCAGTGCTAGAGACACCAGTAGCTATGACTACACCTTC

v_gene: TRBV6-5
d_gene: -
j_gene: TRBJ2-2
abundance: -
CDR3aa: CASADSGELFF
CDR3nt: TGTGCCAGCGCCGATTCCGGGGAGCTGTTTTTT

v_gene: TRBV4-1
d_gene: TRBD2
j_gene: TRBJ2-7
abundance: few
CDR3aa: CASSPRLAGVLDEQYF
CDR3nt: TGCGCCAGCAGCCCCAGGTTAGCGGGAGTTCTAGACGAGCAGTACTTC

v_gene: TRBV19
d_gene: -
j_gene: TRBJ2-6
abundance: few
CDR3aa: CATSPSGANVLTF
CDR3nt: TGTGCCACCTCCCCCTCTGGGGCCAACGTCCTGACTTTC

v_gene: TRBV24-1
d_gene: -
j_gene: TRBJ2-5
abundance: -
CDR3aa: CATSPRPPLGHLLQETQYF
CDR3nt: TGTGCCACCAGCCCACGGCCGCCGTTAGGACACCTACTCCAAGAGACCCAGTACTTC

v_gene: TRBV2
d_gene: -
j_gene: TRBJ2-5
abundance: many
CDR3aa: CASDTGLQETQYF
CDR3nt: TGTGCCAGCGACACAGGGCTCCAAGAGACCCAGTACTTC

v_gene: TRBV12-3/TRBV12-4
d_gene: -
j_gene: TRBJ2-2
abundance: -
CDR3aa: CASTRVGAGTGELFF
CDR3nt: TGTGCCAGCACCCGAGTGGGGGCCGGCACCGGGGAGCTGTTTTTT

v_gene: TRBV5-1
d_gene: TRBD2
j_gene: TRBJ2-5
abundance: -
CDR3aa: CASSPSSGTVETQYF
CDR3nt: TGCGCCAGCAGCCCGAGCAGCGGGACCGTTGAGACCCAGTACTTC

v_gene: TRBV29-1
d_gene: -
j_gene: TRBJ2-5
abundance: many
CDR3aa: CSVEDLGDGETQYF
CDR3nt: TGCAGCGTTGAAGATTTGGGGGACGGAGAGACCCAGTACTTC

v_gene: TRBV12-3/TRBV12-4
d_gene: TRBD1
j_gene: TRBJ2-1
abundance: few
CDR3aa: CASSPGQGYNEQFF
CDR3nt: TGTGCCAGCAGCCCGGGACAGGGGTACAATGAGCAGTTCTTC

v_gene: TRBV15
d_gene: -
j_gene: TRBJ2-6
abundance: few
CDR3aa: CATRTPRGPSHSGANVLTF
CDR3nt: TGTGCCACCAGGACACCGAGGGGACCTTCACACTCTGGGGCCAACGTCCTGACTTTC

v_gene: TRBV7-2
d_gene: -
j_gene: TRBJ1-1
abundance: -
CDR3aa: CASSRSGPEACF
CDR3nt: TGTGCCAGCAGCCGGTCGGGGCCTGAAGCTTGCTTT

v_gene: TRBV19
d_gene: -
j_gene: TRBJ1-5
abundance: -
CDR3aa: CANSPLSGTYNQPQHF
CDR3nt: TGTGCCAATAGCCCCCTCAGTGGGACCTACAATCAGCCCCAGCATTTT

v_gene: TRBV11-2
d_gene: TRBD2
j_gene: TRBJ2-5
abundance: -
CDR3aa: CASSLEQAGGLGLESQSF
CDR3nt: TGTGCCAGCAGCTTAGAACAGGCGGGGGGGCTTGGCCTAGAGTCCCAGTCCTTC

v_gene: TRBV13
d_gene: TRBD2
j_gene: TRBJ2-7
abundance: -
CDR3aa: CASSPTSDPNAVQYF
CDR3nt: TGTGCCAGCAGCCCGACTAGCGACCCTAACGCTGTGCAGTACTTC

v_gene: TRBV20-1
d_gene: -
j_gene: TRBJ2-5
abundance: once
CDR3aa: CSARGTLGLPLPTQYF
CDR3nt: TGCAGTGCTAGAGGCACCCTGGGCCTGCCCCTCCCGACCCAGTACTTC

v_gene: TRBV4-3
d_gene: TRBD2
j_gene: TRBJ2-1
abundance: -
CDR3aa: CASSPTSPRSYNEQFF
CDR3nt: TGCGCCAGCAGCCCGACTAGCCCGCGCTCCTACAATGAGCAGTTCTTC

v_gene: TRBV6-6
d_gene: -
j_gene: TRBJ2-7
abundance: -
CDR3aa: CASSDGDEQYF
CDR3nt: TGTGCCAGCAGTGACGGCGACGAGCAGTACTTC

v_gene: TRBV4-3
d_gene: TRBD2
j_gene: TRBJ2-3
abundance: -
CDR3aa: CASSQTTSGSSDTQYF
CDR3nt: TGCGCCAGCAGCCAAACGACTAGCGGGAGTTCAGATACGCAGTATTTT

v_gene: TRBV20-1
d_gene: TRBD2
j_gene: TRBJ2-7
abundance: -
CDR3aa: CSASTSGSSYEQYF
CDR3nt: TGCAGTGCATCAACAAGCGGGAGCTCCTACGAGCAGTACTTC

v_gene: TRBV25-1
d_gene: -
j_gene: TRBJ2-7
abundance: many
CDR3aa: CASSDFSGSYNDEQYF
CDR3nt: TGTGCCAGCAGTGATTTTTCCGGGTCCTACAATGACGAGCAGTACTTC

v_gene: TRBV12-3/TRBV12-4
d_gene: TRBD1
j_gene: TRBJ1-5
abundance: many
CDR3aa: CASSPSTGGGYQPQHF
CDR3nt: TGTGCCAGCAGTCCCTCGACAGGGGGCGGCTATCAGCCCCAGCATTTT

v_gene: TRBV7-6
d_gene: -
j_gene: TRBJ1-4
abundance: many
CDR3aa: CASSFLDEKLFF
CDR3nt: TGTGCCAGCAGCTTCTTGGATGAAAAACTGTTTTTT

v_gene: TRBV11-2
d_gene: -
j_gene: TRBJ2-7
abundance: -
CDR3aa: CASSFPQTYEQYF
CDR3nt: TGTGCCAGCAGCTTCCCACAGACCTACGAGCAGTACTTC

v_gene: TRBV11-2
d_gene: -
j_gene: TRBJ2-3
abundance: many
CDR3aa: CASSLVPQGGSPDTQYF
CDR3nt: TGTGCCAGCAGCTTAGTGCCACAGGGCGGGTCTCCAGATACGCAGTATTTT

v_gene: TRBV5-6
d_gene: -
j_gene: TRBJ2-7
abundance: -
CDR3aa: CASSALTGPGYEQYF
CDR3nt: TGTGCCAGCAGCGCACTGACAGGTCCTGGCTACGAGCAGTACTTC

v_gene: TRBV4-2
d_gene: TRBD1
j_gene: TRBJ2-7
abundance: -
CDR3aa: CASTPRGTGDYEQYF
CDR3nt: TGTGCCAGCACCCCAAGAGGGACAGGGGACTACGAGCAGTACTTC

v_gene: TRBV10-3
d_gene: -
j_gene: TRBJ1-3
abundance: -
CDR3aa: CAIRGPGNTINF
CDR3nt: TGTGCCATCAGAGGACCTGGAAACACCATAAATTTT

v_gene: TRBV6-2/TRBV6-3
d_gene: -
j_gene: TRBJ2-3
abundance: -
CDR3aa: CASSYVSSTDTLYF
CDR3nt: TGTGCCAGCAGTTATGTTTCAAGCACAGATACGCTGTATTTT

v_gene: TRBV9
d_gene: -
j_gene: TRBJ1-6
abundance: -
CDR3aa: CASSVWQGEGTNSPLHF
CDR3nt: TGTGCCAGCAGCGTATGGCAGGGAGAGGGGACCAATTCACCCCTCCACTTT

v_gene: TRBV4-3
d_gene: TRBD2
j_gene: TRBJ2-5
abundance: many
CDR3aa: CASSPSSGQETQYF
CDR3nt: TGCGCCAGCAGCCCCTCTAGCGGCCAAGAGACCCAGTACTTC

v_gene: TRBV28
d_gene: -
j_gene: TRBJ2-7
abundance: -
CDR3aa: CASSLTGPLEQYF
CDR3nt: TGTGCCAGCAGTTTAACAGGGCCTCTGGAGCAGTACTTC